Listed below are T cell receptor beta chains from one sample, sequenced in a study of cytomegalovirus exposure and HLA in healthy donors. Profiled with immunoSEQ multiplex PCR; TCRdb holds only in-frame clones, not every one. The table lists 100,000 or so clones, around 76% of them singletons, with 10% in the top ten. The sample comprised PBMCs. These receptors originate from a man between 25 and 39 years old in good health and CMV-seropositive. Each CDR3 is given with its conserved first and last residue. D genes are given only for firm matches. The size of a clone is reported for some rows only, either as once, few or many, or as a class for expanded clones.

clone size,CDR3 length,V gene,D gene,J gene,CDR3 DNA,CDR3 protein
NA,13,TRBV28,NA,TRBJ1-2,TGTGCCAGCAGGATGACAGGTCTAAGTGGCTACACCTTC,CASRMTGLSGYTF
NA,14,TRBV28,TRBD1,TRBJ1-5,TGTGCCAGCACCAGGAGACAGGGGACTCAGCCCCAGCATTTT,CASTRRQGTQPQHF
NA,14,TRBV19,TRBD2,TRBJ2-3,TGTGCCAGCGGGACTAGCGGGGGGGGTGATACGCAGTATTTT,CASGTSGGGDTQYF
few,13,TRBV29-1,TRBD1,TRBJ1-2,TGCAGCGTTGATGGGGCAGGGGGCCCTGGCTACACCTTC,CSVDGAGGPGYTF
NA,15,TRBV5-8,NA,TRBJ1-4,TGCGCCAGCAGCGAACGACAGGACAGATTTGAAAAACTGTTTTTT,CASSERQDRFEKLFF
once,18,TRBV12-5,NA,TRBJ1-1,TGTGCTAGTGGTTTGGTGTTGGGGAACAGGGAAGGGTACACTGAAGCTTTCTTT,CASGLVLGNREGYTEAFF
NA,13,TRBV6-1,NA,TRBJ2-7,TGTGCCAGCAGTGATGAGCTCTTCTACGAGCAGTACTTC,CASSDELFYEQYF
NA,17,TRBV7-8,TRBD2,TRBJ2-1,TGTGCCAGCAGCTCTCGGAAGGGCGGGGGATTCTACAATGAGCAGTTCTTC,CASSSRKGGGFYNEQFF
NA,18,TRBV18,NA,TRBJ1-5,TGTGCCAGCTCACCATTTGACTCTAAAACTTCCAACAATCAGCCCCAGCATTTT,CASSPFDSKTSNNQPQHF
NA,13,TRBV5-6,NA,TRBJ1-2,TGTGCCAGCAGCTTCATGGGGGACTGGGGCTACACCTTC,CASSFMGDWGYTF
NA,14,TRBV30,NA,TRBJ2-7,TGTGCCTGGAGTGTACTCAGGGGAAGGAACGAGCAGTACTTC,CAWSVLRGRNEQYF
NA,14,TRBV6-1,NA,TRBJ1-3,TGTGCCAGCAGTTCCCAGGGATCTGGAAACACCATATATTTT,CASSSQGSGNTIYF
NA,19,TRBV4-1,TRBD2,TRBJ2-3,TGCGCCAGCAGCCAAAACCCCCAGGGACTAGCCTTTCTCGGAGATACGCAGTATTTT,CASSQNPQGLAFLGDTQYF
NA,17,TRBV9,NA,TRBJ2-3,TGTGCCAGCAGCGTAGTTGTAGGTCGTGGGGCAACAGATACGCAGTATTTT,CASSVVVGRGATDTQYF
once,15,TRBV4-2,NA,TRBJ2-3,TGTGCCAGCAGCCAAGGTTCAGGGTCGTCAGATACGCAGTATTTT,CASSQGSGSSDTQYF
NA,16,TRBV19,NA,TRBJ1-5,TGTGCCAGTAGCCGGGGGTTAGGGAATTTCAATCAGCCCCAGCATTTT,CASSRGLGNFNQPQHF
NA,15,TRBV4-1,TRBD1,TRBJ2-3,TGCGCCAGCAGCCACTTGGACAGGGACACAGATACGCAGTATTTT,CASSHLDRDTDTQYF
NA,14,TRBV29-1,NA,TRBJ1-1,TGCAGCGTCGACCCCGACGGGACAAACCTTGAGGCTTTCTTT,CSVDPDGTNLEAFF
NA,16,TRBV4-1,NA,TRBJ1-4,TGCGCCAGCACCGTAGGACAATTAGCAACTAATGAAAAACTGTTTTTT,CASTVGQLATNEKLFF
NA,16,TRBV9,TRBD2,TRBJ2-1,TGTGCCAGCAGCGTAGAGACTAGCGGAGCCTACAATGAGCAGTTCTTC,CASSVETSGAYNEQFF
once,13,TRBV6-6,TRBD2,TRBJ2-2,TGTGCCAGCAAGCGGGGGGGGGTCGGGGAGCTGTTTTTT,CASKRGGVGELFF
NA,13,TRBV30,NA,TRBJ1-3,TGTGCCTGGGCATCGGGTTCTGGAAACACCATATATTTT,CAWASGSGNTIYF
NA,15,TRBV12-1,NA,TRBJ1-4,TGTGCCAGCAGCCCCCAGGGGGCAACTAATGAAAAACTGTTTTTT,CASSPQGATNEKLFF
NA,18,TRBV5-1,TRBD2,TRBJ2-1,TGCGCCAGCAGCTTGGATCAGCTCCTGGGGGGGATGTACGGTGAGCAGTTCTTC,CASSLDQLLGGMYGEQFF
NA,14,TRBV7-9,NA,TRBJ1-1,TGTGCCAGCAGCTTAATGCAGGGGCCGGCTGAAGCTTTCTTT,CASSLMQGPAEAFF
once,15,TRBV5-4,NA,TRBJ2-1,TGTGCCAGCAGCTTGGGACAGGGAGGTTTCAATGAGCAGTTCTTC,CASSLGQGGFNEQFF
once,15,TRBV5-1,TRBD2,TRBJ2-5,TGCGCCAGCAGCTTACTAGCGGGGGATCAAGAGACCCAGTACTTC,CASSLLAGDQETQYF
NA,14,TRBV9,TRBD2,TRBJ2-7,TGTGCCAGCAGCCGGGGACTAGCGGGGTACGAGCAGTACTTC,CASSRGLAGYEQYF